This passage covers 29 T cell receptor beta chains from one sample sequenced in a study of blood T cells in healthy people across ages. A second about 7 to 11 cycle PCR used barcoded and J-beta primers. TCRdb used MiXCR to reprocess the 5' RACE reads, holding one entry per CDR3 protein. The data contain hundreds of thousands of distinct CDR3 sequences, about 59% of them singletons. The sequenced material came from blood. These receptors came from a man younger than 40 in good health.

About this clonotype: Germline and junction disagree at one end, which may indicate a read error. The rearrangement joins TRBV10-3 to TRBJ2-3; the D gene could be TRBD1 or TRBD2 (5 bases each). The CDR3 extends over 16 amino acids. CDR1 is ENHRY, CDR2 SYGVKD, per germline. CDR3 DNA sequence: TGTGCCATCACTGAGGGCGCAGGGTCGTCAACAGATACGCAGTATTTT. Amino acids: CAITEGAGSSTDTQYF.

The J gene is TRBJ2-3, the V gene TRBV12-3 or TRBV12-4; the D is unclear. This CDR3 has 15 residues. The V end was cut by 9 bases, the J end by 11 bases, with 27 bases between. CDR3 protein: CASRLTDGRRSMQYF. For the CDR3, the DNA is TGTGCCAGTAGATTGACGGACGGACGGCGGTCTATGCAGTATTTT.

This chain uses TRBV29-1 with TRBJ2-7, with no clear D. Looked up from germline, CDR1 is SQVTM and CDR2 is ANQGSEA. The CDR3 runs 11 residues. V shed 6 bases and J shed 2 bases, with 8 bases lying between them. The CDR3: CSVLHAYEQYF. CDR3 bases: TGCAGCGTCCTGCATGCCTACGAGCAGTACTTC.

Written as DNA, the CDR3 is TGTGCCAGCAGTGAAAGAAGTGTGGGGCTACAAGAGACCCAGTACTTC. Translation: CASSERSVGLQETQYF. This sequence joins TRBV6-1 and TRBJ2-5; possibly TRBD1 for D (5 bases). Deletions cut 2 bases from V and 2 bases from J, with 15 bases between. CDR3 size: 16 residues. The germline CDR1 and CDR2 sequences are MNHNS and SASEGT.

The chain recombines TRBV28 with TRBJ2-1, with D unclear. The DNA end is more similar to TRBJ2-7, so the J call may be wrong. Germline V gene lookup returns CDR1 MDHEN and CDR2 SYDVKM. This CDR3 is built from 15 residues. The CDR3 spells CASSLITSSYNEQYF. CDR3 bases: TGTGCCAGCAGCTTAATTACAAGCTCCTACAATGAGCAGTACTTC.

The chain employs TRBV27 and TRBJ2-1; unclear D gene. This CDR3 spans 13 amino acids. The V end lost 6 bases, the J end lost 3 bases, and 9 bases lay between the germline ends. Germline V gene sequence: CDR1 MNHEY, CDR2 SMNVEV (reference sequence). The CDR3 spells CASSLGIYNEQFF. CDR3 nucleotide sequence: TGTGCCAGCAGCCTGGGGATCTACAATGAGCAGTTCTTC.

The chain uses TRBV28 and TRBJ2-2; 8 bases align to TRBD2. Germline lookup yields CDR1 MDHEN and CDR2 SYDVKM. Trimming took 1 base from V and 7 from J; bases not matched to a gene: 5. The CDR3 has 15 residues. CDR3 sequence: CASSLLTSGGGELFF. CDR3 DNA sequence: TGTGCCAGCAGTTTATTGACGAGCGGGGGCGGGGAGCTGTTTTTT.

This sequence joins TRBV19 and TRBJ2-1, with D unresolved. This CDR3 region has 12 residues. Germline CDR1 is LNHDA and CDR2 is SQIVND (reference sequence). Trimming took 5 bases from V and 4 from J, leaving 6 bases between them. In DNA, the CDR3 is TGTGCCAGTAGTGCTATGTACAATGAGCAGTTCTTC. Translated, it gives CASSAMYNEQFF.

This chain links TRBV12-3 or TRBV12-4 with TRBJ2-5; 8 positions agree with TRBD1. Losses at the gene ends were 6 bases for V and 2 bases for J; bases not matched to a gene: 8. The CDR3 runs to 15 residues. The CDR3 coding sequence is TGTGCCAGCAGCTCCGGACAGGGTAGGCAAGAGACCCAGTACTTC. The encoded protein is CASSSGQGRQETQYF.

The rearrangement uses TRBV6-5 and TRBJ2-1, with 8 bases that match TRBD2. Trimming took 5 bases from V and 7 from J; bases not matched to a gene: 10. The V gene's germline CDR1 is MNHEY and CDR2 SVGAGI. This CDR3 is 15 amino acids long. CDR3: CASSTGRGADNEQFF. The CDR3 DNA reads as TGTGCCAGCAGTACTGGGCGGGGGGCCGATAATGAGCAGTTCTTC.

This chain connects TRBV7-9 to TRBJ1-2; D not certain. The CDR3 has 15 residues. Germline V lookup: CDR1 SEHNR, CDR2 FQNEAQ (reference sequence). Trimming stripped 6 bases from V and 2 bases from J, with 16 bases between. The DNA for the CDR3 is TGTGCCAGCAGGTCGGAGATGGGGATCAACTATGGCTACACCTTC. Its protein product is CASRSEMGINYGYTF. The whole variable domain, filled in from reference TRBV7-9 and TRBJ1-2, reads DTGVSQNPRHKITKRGQNVTFRCDPISEHNRLYWYRQTLGQGPEFLTYFQNEAQLEKSRLLSDRFSAERPKGSFSTLEIQRTEQGDSAMYLCASRSEMGINYGYTFGSGTRLTVV.

This clonotype was recorded a few times. The V and J genes are TRBV7-3 and TRBJ2-1, with D maybe TRBD1 (5 bases). The CDR3 length is 16 residues. Germline V lookup: CDR1 SGHTA, CDR2 FQGTGA. The V end lost 2 bases, the J end lost 0 bases, and 11 bases lay between the germline ends. CDR3 loop: CASSLGPGNSYNEQFF. The CDR3 coding sequence is TGTGCCAGCAGCTTAGGGCCAGGGAACTCCTACAATGAGCAGTTCTTC.

This clonotype was observed once. The chain uses TRBV21-1 and TRBJ1-2; the table assigns TRBD1, which was not confirmed against the DNA. TRBV21-1 represents a pseudogene. There are 14 residues in the CDR3. Here the CDR3 reads CASSKLDRFGGYTF. The DNA of the CDR3 is TGTGCCAGCAGCAAATTGGACAGGTTTGGTGGCTACACCTTC.

This clonotype occurred a few times. V and J are TRBV7-8 and TRBJ2-1; tentatively, D is TRBD2 (5 bases). Trimming removed 4 bases from V and 2 bases from J, with 15 bases in between. Germline-derived CDR1 and CDR2 are SGHVS and FQNEAQ. This CDR3 has 16 residues. The CDR3 loop is CASSSWRRPTYNEQFF. In DNA form, the CDR3 reads TGTGCCAGCAGCTCATGGAGGAGGCCAACCTACAATGAGCAGTTCTTC.

This clonotype appeared many times. CDR3 protein: CASSPRGEQYF. The CDR3 DNA sequence: TGTGCCAGCAGTCCGCGGGGAGAGCAGTACTTC. The V and J genes are TRBV6-2 or TRBV6-3 and TRBJ2-7; a possible D gene is TRBD2 (6 bases). Trimming shortened V by 5 bases and J by 7 bases, and 9 bases separated the two germline ends. Looked up from germline, CDR1 is MNHEY and CDR2 is SVGEGT. CDR3 length: 11 residues.

This clonotype was seen a handful of times. V usage is TRBV5-1 and J usage is TRBJ2-5; D could derive from TRBD1 or TRBD2 (6 bases each). The V gene lost 5 bases and the J gene lost 5 bases, with 16 bases spanning the gap. The CDR3 covers 14 residues. Germline CDR1 and CDR2: SGHRS and YFSETQ. The CDR3 DNA reads as TGCGCCAGCAGGCAGGTTGGGGGGCAGGAGACCCAGTACTTC. Its protein product is CASRQVGGQETQYF.

The chain combines TRBV29-1 with TRBJ2-7; 8 positions match TRBD1. CDR1 and CDR2 from the germline V gene are SQVTM and ANQGSEA. Trimming cost V 2 bases and J 1 base; bases outside gene matches: 7. This CDR3 comprises 15 residues. The DNA for the CDR3 is TGCAGCGTTGAACTCGGGACAGGTTATTCCTACGAGCAGTACTTC. Translating it yields CSVELGTGYSYEQYF.

The CDR3 nucleotides read TGTGCCAGCAGCTTAGATACCAGAAACTATGGCTACACCTTC. It is translated as CASSLDTRNYGYTF. This chain links TRBV7-8 with TRBJ1-2; D not certain. Germline V gives CDR1 SGHVS, CDR2 FQNEAQ. This CDR3 spans 14 amino acids. The V gene lost 1 base and the J gene lost 2 bases, with 8 bases spanning the gap.

This clonotype has a count of ten or more. The J gene is TRBJ2-3, the V gene TRBV7-3, with D uncertain. Trimming left V 5 bases short and J 7 bases short, with 7 bases between. From germline, CDR1 is SGHTA and CDR2 FQGTGA. The CDR3 consists of 11 residues. For the CDR3, the DNA is TGTGCCAGCAGCGACAAGCATACGCAGTATTTT. This translates into CASSDKHTQYF.

The V gene is TRBV7-2, the J gene TRBJ2-5, with a tentative D call TRBD1 (6 bases). The J call may be faulty, since TRBJ2-7 better matches the DNA end. CDR3 size: 13 residues. Germline loops: CDR1 SGHTA, CDR2 FQGNSA. This chain's CDR3 is CASGAGVEVEQYF. As DNA, the CDR3 is TGTGCCAGCGGCGCAGGGGTGGAGGTCGAGCAGTACTTC.

This clonotype has only a few counts. This chain's CDR3 is CALGREPYEQYF. As DNA, the CDR3 is TGTGCACTAGGGCGGGAGCCCTACGAGCAGTACTTC. This chain links TRBV6-6 with TRBJ2-7; 7 bases are a match to TRBD2. The length of the CDR3 is 12 residues. Germline lookup yields CDR1 MNHNY and CDR2 SVGAGI (reference sequence).

The chain carries TRBV4-3 and TRBJ1-2, with 7 bases matching TRBD1. With 0 bases clipped from V and 8 bases from J, the junction kept 12 bases outside the gene matches. From germline, CDR1 is LGHNA and CDR2 YSLEER. The CDR3 has 16 amino acids. CDR3 loop: CASSQEAPEGAGGYTF. CDR3 coding DNA: TGCGCCAGCAGCCAAGAGGCCCCGGAGGGGGCGGGGGGCTACACCTTC.

CDR3: CASSSHRGPYEQYF. The CDR3 coding sequence is TGCGCCAGCAGCTCACACCGGGGACCATACGAGCAGTACTTC. This chain connects TRBV4-1 to TRBJ2-5; D assignment may be TRBD1 or TRBD2 (5 bases each). Judging by the DNA end, TRBJ2-7 fits better; the J call may be wrong. The CDR3 extends over 14 amino acids. Germline lookup yields CDR1 MGHRA and CDR2 YSYEKL.

The genes are TRBV25-1 and TRBJ1-2, with unresolved D. Trimming cost V 3 bases and J 6 bases, with 8 bases left between them. Germline CDR1 reads MGHDK; CDR2 reads SYGVNS. The CDR3 spans 12 residues. CDR3 sequence reads: CASSDRENGYTF. DNA of the CDR3: TGTGCCAGCAGTGATAGGGAGAATGGCTACACCTTC.

The chain joins TRBV6-6 to TRBJ2-7; 8 nucleotides line up with TRBD1. The J call may be incorrect, as the DNA end agrees better with TRBJ2-5. The CDR3 runs 16 residues. Germline V gene data show CDR1 as MNHNY and CDR2 as SVGAGI (reference sequence). The CDR3 sequence is CASSWDGQGEIETQYF. The CDR3 nucleotides are TGTGCCAGCAGTTGGGACGGACAGGGCGAGATCGAGACCCAGTACTTC.

This clonotype was seen a few times. The V gene is TRBV5-1, the J gene TRBJ2-3; D is uncertain. Germline lookup yields CDR1 SGHRS and CDR2 YFSETQ. This CDR3 has 15 amino acids. Between the trimmed V and J ends, which lost 4 bases and 5 bases, there was a span of 17 bases. CDR3 amino acids: CASSLESGSQDTQYF. CDR3 DNA: TGCGCCAGCAGCCTAGAGTCGGGCAGTCAAGATACGCAGTATTTT.

V usage is TRBV29-1 and J usage is TRBJ2-4; 11 positions agree with TRBD1. CDR1 and CDR2 from the germline V gene are SQVTM and ANQGSEA. V gave up 3 bases and J gave up 13 bases; unmatched junction bases: 5. The CDR3 runs to 12 residues. The CDR3 protein is CSVEDRGQPQYF. The CDR3 DNA is TGCAGCGTTGAGGACAGGGGGCAGCCGCAGTACTTC.

The gene calls are TRBV9 and TRBJ2-2; D possibly matches TRBD1 or TRBD2 (6 bases each). The CDR3 is 15 residues long. Germline-derived CDR1 and CDR2 are SGDLS and YYNGEE. Trimming removed 2 bases at V and 2 bases at J, with 10 bases between. The CDR3 sequence is CASSVGGANTGELFF. For the CDR3, the DNA is TGTGCCAGCAGCGTGGGGGGCGCCAACACCGGGGAGCTGTTTTTT.

This clonotype was detected only a few times. The genes are TRBV20-1 and TRBJ2-5, with D possibly being TRBD2 (5 bases). Germline lookup yields CDR1 DFQATT and CDR2 SNEGSKA (reference sequence). V was pared by 4 bases and J by 0 bases, with 6 bases between. This CDR3 is 12 amino acids long. CDR3 residues: CSATDYQETQYF. In DNA, the CDR3 is TGCAGTGCTACGGACTACCAAGAGACCCAGTACTTC.